Below, one T cell receptor (beta chain) is given with its context. This entry belongs to a study of blood T cell repertoires in COVID-19. About the research overall: The cDNA or gDNA used as material had been derived from T cells, B-cell-depleted T cells, or PBMCs.

Per germline, CDR1 LNHDA and CDR2 SQIVND (reference sequence). V gave up 3 bases and J gave up 2 bases; unmatched junction bases: 9. This CDR3 spans 19 amino acids. In the original workflow: Amplifying reference gene primers gave estimates of nucleated cell counts. The table came from immunoSEQ multiplex PCR; TCRdb's copy has only in-frame clones and leaves some out. That table gives V, J and clone size, and the DNA gave D and trimming. The sample yields 150,000 to 200,000 clones, 88% seen once. This clonotype was sampled from a human donor in a cohort sampled during active COVID-19. This chain joins TRBV19 and TRBJ2-4, with TRBD2 matching over 14 bases. Sequenced material: peripheral blood. The CDR3 loop is CASSMGLAGVAQSKNIQYF. The CDR3 nucleotides are TGTGCCAGTAGTATGGGACTAGCGGGAGTTGCACAGTCCAAAAACATTCAGTACTTC.